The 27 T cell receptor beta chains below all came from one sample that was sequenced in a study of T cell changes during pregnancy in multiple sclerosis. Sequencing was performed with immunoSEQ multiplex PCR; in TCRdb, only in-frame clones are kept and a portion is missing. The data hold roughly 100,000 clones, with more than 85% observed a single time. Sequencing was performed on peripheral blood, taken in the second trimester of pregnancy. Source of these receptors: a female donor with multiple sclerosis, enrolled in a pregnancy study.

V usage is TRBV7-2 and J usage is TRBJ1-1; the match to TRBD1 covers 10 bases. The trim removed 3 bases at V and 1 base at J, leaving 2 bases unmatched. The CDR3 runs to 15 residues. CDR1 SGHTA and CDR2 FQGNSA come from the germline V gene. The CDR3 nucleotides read TGTGCCAGCAGCTTCAGGACAGGGGGGAACACTGAAGCTTTCTTT. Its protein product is CASSFRTGGNTEAFF.

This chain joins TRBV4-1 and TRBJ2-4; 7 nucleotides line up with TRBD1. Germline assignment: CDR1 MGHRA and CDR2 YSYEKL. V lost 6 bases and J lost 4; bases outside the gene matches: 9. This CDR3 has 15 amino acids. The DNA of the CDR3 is TGCGCCAGCAGAAAAGGCCCAGGGGGAAAAAACATTCAGTACTTC. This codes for CASRKGPGGKNIQYF.

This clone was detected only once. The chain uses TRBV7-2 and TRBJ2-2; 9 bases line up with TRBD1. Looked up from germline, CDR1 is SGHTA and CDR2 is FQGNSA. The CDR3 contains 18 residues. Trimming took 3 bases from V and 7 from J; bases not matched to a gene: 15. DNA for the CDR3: TGTGCCAGCAGCTTTTATTCCGCGGGACAGGGTTCCCTCGGGGAGCTGTTTTTT. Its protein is CASSFYSAGQGSLGELFF. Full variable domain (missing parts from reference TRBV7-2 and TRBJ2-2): GAGVSQSPSNKVTEKGKDVELRCDPISGHTALYWYRQSLGQGLEFLIYFQGNSAPDKSGLPSDRFSAERTGGSVSTLTIQRTQQEDSAVYLCASSFYSAGQGSLGELFFGEGSRLTVL.

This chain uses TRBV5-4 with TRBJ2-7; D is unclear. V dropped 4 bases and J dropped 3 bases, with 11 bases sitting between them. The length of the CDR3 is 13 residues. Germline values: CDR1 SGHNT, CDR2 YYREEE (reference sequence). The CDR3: CASSLPGRYEQYF. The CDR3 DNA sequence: TGTGCCAGCAGCCTGCCTGGGCGCTACGAGCAGTACTTC.

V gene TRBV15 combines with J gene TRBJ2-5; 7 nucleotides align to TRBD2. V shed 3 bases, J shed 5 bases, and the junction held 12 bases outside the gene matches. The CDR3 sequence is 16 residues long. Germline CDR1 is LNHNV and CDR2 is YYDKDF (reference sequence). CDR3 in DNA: TGTGCCACCAGCAGCGGACTAGGACTAGTCTGGGAGACCCAGTACTTC. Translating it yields CATSSGLGLVWETQYF.

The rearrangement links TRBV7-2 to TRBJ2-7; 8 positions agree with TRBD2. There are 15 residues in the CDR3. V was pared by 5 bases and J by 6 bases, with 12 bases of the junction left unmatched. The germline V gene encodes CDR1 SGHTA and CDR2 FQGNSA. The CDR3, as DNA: TGTGCCAGCAGCCGAACCTTAGCGGGAAATGGCGAGCAGTACTTC. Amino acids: CASSRTLAGNGEQYF.

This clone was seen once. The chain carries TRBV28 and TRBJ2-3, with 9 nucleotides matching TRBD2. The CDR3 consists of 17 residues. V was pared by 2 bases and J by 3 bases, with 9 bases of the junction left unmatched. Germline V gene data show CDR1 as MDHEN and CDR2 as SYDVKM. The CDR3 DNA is TGTGCCAGCAGTTTAGCGATAGCGGGAGTGGGTACAGATACGCAGTATTTT. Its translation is CASSLAIAGVGTDTQYF.

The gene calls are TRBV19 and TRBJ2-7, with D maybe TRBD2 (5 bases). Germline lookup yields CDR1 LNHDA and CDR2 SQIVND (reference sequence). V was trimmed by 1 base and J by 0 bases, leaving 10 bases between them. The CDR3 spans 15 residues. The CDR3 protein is CASSIGNGNSYEQYF. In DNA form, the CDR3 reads TGTGCCAGTAGTATAGGGAACGGGAACTCCTACGAGCAGTACTTC.

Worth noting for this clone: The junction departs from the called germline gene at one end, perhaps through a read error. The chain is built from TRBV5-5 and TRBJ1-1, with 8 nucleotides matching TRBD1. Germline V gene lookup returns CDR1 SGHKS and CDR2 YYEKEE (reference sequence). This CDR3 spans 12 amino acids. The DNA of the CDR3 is TGTGCCAGCAGTCAGGACAGGGCTGAGGCTTTCTTT. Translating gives CASSQDRAEAFF.

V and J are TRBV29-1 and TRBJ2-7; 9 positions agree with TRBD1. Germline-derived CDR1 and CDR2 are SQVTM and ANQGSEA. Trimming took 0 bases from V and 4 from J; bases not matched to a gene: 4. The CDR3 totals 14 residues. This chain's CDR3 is CSVEERGQGYEQYF. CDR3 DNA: TGCAGCGTTGAAGAGAGGGGACAGGGATACGAGCAGTACTTC.

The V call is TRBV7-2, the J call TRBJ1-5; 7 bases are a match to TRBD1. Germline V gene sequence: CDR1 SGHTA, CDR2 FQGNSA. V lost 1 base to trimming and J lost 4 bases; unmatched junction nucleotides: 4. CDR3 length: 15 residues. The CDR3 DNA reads TGTGCCAGCAGCTTAGAGGTCAGGGGGAATCAGCCCCAGCATTTT. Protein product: CASSLEVRGNQPQHF.

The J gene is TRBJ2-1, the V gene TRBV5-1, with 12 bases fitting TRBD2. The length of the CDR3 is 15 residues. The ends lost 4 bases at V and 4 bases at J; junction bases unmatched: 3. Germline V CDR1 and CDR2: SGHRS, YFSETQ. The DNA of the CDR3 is TGCGCCAGCAGCGAGGGGACTAGCGGGTACAATGAGCAGTTCTTC. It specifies CASSEGTSGYNEQFF. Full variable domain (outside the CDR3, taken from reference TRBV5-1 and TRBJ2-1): KAGVTQTPRYLIKTRGQQVTLSCSPISGHRSVSWYQQTPGQGLQFLFEYFSETQRNKGNFPGRFSGRQFSNSRSEMNVSTLELGDSALYLCASSEGTSGYNEQFFGPGTRLTVL.

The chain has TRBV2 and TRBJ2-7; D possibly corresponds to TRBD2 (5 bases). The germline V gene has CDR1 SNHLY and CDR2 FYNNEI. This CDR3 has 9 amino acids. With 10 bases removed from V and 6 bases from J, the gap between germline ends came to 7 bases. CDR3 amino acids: CATGVEQYF. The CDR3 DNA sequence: TGTGCCACCGGGGTCGAGCAGTACTTC. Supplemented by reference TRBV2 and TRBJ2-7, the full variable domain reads EPEVTQTPSHQVTQMGQEVILRCVPISNHLYFYWYRQILGQKVEFLVSFYNNEISEKSEIFDDQFSVERPDGSNFTLKIRSTKLEDSAMYFCATGVEQYFGPGTRLTVT.

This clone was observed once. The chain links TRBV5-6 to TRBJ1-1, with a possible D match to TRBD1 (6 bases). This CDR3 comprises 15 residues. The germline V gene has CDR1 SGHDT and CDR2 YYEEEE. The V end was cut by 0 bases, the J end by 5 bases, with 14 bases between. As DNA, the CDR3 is TGTGCCAGCAGCTTGGTTCCCGACAGGTGGACTGAAGCTTTCTTT. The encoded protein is CASSLVPDRWTEAFF.

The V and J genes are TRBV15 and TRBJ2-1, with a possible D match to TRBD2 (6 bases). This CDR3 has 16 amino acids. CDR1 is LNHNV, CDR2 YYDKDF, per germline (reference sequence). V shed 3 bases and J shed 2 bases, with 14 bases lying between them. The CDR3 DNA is TGTGCCACCAGCAGGGGACGGGAGACCCCCTACAATGAGCAGTTCTTC. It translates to CATSRGRETPYNEQFF.

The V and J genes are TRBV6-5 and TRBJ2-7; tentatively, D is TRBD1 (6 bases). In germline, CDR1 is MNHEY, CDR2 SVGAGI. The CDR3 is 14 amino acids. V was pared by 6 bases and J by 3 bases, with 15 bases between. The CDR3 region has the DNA TGTGCCAGCAGGACAGGCACATACCACTACGAGCAGTACTTC. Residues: CASRTGTYHYEQYF.

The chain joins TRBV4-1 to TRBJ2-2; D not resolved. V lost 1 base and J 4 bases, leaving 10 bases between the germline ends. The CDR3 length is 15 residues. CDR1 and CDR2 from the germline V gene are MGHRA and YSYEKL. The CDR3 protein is CASSQGSVGTGELFF. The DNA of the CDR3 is TGCGCCAGCAGCCAAGGTTCGGTCGGCACCGGGGAGCTGTTTTTT.

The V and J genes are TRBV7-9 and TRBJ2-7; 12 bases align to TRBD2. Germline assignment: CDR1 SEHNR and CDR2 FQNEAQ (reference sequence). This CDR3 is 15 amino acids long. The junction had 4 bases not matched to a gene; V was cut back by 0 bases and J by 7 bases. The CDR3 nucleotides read TGTGCCAGCAGCTTAGCGCGCCTAGCGGGAGGGGAGCAGTACTTC. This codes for CASSLARLAGGEQYF. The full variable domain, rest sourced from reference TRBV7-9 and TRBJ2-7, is DTGVSQNPRHKITKRGQNVTFRCDPISEHNRLYWYRQTLGQGPEFLTYFQNEAQLEKSRLLSDRFSAERPKGSFSTLEIQRTEQGDSAMYLCASSLARLAGGEQYFGPGTRLTVT.

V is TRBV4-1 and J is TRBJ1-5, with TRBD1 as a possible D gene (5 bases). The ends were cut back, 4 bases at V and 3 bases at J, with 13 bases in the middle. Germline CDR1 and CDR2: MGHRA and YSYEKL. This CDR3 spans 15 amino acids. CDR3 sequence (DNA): TGCGCCAGCAGCCCGGGACTTCTCTCCAATCAGCCCCAGCATTTT. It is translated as CASSPGLLSNQPQHF.

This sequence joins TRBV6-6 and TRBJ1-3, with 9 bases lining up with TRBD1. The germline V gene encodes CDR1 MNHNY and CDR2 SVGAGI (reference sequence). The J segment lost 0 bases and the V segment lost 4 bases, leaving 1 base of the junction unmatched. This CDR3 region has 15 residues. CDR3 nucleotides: TGTGCCAGCAGTTGGACAGGGGACTCTGGAAACACCATATATTTT. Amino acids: CASSWTGDSGNTIYF.

The CDR3: CASSPRQGQPQHF. CDR3 in DNA: TGTGCCAGCAGCCCACGACAGGGACAGCCCCAGCATTTT. This chain connects TRBV7-2 to TRBJ1-5, with TRBD1 identical over 7 bases. Germline CDR1 reads SGHTA; CDR2 reads FQGNSA. J was trimmed by 7 bases and V by 5 bases; bases with no gene match: 5. The CDR3 is 13 residues long. Variable domain in full (rest from reference TRBV7-2 and TRBJ1-5): GAGVSQSPSNKVTEKGKDVELRCDPISGHTALYWYRQSLGQGLEFLIYFQGNSAPDKSGLPSDRFSAERTGGSVSTLTIQRTQQEDSAVYLCASSPRQGQPQHFGDGTRLSIL.

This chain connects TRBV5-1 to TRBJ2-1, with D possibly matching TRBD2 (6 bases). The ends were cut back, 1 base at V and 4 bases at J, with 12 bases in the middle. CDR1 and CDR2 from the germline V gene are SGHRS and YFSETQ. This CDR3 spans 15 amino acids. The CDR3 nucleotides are TGCGCCAGCAGCTTGTCGGGAGTGGGGTACAATGAGCAGTTCTTC. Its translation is CASSLSGVGYNEQFF.

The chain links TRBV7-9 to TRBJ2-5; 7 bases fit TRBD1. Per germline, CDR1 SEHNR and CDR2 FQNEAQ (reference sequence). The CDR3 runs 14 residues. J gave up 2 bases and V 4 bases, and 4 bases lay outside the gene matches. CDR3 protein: CASSWGQMQETQYF. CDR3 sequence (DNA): TGTGCCAGCAGCTGGGGACAGATGCAAGAGACCCAGTACTTC.

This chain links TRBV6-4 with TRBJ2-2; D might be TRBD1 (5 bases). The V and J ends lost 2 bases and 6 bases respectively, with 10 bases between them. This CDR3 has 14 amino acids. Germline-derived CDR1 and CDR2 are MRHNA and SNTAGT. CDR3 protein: CASSDDMTAGELFF. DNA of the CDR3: TGTGCCAGCAGTGACGATATGACAGCCGGGGAGCTGTTTTTT.

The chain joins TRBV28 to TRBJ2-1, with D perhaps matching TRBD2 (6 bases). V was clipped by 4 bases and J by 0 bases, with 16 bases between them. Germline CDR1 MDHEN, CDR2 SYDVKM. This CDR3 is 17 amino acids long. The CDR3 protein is CASSSQSRGPSYNEQFF. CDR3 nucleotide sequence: TGTGCCAGCAGTTCCCAATCGCGGGGACCCTCCTACAATGAGCAGTTCTTC.

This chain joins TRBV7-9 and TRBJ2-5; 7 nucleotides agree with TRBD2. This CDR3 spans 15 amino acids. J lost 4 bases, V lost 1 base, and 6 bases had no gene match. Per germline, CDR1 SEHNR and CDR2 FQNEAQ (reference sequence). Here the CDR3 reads CASSLVGGRGETQYF. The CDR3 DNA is TGTGCCAGCAGCTTAGTGGGCGGGAGAGGAGAGACCCAGTACTTC.

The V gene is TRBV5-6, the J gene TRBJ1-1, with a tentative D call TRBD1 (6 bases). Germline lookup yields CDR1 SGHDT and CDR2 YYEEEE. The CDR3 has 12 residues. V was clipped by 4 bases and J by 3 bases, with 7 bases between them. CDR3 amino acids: CASSPGDTEAFF. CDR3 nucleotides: TGTGCCAGCAGCCCAGGGGACACTGAAGCTTTCTTT.